This T cell receptor beta chain was identified during a study of regulatory T cells in long-lasting Graves disease. Study background: The definition of persistent Graves' disease was over 5 years of antithyroid drugs with positive TSH receptor antibodies.

Findings and caveats of the study: Persistent patients had a count of shared public clonotypes (approximately 2,800) that exceeded that of new patients (around 970).

Time point denoted: persistent/refractory GD, antithyroid drugs over 5 years with positive TRAb. PBMC-extracted RNA yielded the TCR library. Both iRepertoire HTBI primers and Arm-PCR of CDR3 regions were used to build the TCR beta libraries. One entry per CDR3 protein results from TCRdb running MiXCR on the multiplex PCR reads. The sample lists about 470,000 distinct CDR3 sequences, less than 25% seen once, with 7.8% in the top ten. This CDR3 comprises 14 residues. Trimming took off 3 bases at V and 7 bases at J, with 15 bases between the two ends. Germline V gives CDR1 MNHGY, CDR2 SVAAGI. As regards this clonotype: Its antigen is as yet unknown.

The chain links TRBV6-9 to TRBJ2-5, with no clear D. The source material was peripheral blood mononuclear cells (PBMCs), sampled when the disease was refractory, from a patient treated with antithyroid drugs. This clonotype originated in a female donor with Graves disease. The CDR3 sequence: CASSYGGQWGTQYF. In DNA form, the CDR3 reads TGTGCCAGCAGTTACGGTGGGCAGTGGGGGACCCAGTACTTC.